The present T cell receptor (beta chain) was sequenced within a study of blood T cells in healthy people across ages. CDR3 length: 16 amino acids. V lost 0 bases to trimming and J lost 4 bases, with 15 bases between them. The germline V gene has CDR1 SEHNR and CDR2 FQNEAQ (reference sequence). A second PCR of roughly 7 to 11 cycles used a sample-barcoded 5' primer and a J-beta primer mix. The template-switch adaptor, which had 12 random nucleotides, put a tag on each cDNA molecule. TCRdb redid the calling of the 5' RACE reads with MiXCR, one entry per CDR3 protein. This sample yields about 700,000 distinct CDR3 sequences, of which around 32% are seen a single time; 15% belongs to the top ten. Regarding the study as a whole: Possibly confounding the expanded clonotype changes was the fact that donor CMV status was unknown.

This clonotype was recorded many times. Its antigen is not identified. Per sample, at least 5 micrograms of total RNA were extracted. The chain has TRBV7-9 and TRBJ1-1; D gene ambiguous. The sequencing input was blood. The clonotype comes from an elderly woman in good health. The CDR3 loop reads CASSLAVGPLGTEAFF. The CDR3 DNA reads TGTGCCAGCAGCTTAGCCGTCGGCCCTCTGGGCACTGAAGCTTTCTTT.